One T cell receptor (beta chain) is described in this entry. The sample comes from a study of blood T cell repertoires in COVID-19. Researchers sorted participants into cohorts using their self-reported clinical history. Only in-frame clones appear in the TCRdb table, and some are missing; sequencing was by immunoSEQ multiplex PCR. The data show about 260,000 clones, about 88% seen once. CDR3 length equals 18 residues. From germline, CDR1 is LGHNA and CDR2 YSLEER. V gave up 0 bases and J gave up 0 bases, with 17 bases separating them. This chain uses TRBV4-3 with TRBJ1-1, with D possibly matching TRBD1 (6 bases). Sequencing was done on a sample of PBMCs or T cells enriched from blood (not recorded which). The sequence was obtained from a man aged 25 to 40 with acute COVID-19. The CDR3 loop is CASSQEAGHGFLNTEAFF. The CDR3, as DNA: TGCGCCAGCAGCCAAGAAGCGGGACACGGATTCTTGAACACTGAAGCTTTCTTT.